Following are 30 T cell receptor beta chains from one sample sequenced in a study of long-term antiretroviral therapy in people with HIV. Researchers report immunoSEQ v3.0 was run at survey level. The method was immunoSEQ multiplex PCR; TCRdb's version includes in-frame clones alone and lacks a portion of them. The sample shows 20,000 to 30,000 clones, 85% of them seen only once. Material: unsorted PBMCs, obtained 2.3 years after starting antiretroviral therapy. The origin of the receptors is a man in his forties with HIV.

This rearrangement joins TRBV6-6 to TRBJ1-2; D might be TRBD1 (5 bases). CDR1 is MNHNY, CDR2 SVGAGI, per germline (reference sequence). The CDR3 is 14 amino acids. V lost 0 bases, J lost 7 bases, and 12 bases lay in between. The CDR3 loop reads CASSYSSQGGGYTF. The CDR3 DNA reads TGTGCCAGCAGTTACTCAAGCCAGGGAGGTGGCTACACCTTC.

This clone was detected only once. The CDR3 loop is CASSYSTGELFF. DNA of the CDR3: TGTGCCAGCAGTTACTCCACCGGGGAGCTGTTTTTT. The genes are TRBV6-5 and TRBJ2-2; D gene ambiguous. This CDR3 has 12 amino acids. Trimming cost V 0 bases and J 4 bases, with 0 bases left between them. In germline, CDR1 is MNHEY, CDR2 SVGAGI.

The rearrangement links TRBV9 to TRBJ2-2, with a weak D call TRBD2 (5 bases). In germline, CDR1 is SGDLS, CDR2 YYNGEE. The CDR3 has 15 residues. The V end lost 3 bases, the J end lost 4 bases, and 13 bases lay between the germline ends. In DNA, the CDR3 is TGTGCCAGCAGCGCGGATCCGGGGAGCACCGGGGAGCTGTTTTTT. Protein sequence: CASSADPGSTGELFF.

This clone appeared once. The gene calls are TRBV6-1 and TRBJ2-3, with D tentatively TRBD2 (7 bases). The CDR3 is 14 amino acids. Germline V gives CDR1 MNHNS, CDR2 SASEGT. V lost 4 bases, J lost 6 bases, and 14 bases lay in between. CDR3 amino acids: CASSGVGGPDTQYF. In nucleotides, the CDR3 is TGTGCCAGCAGTGGAGTGGGGGGGCCCGATACGCAGTATTTT.

CDR3 amino acids: CASSLGRTSYEQYF. For the CDR3, the DNA is TGTGCCAGCAGCTTGGGTCGGACTAGCTACGAGCAGTACTTC. V and J are TRBV11-3 and TRBJ2-7; 7 bases are a match to TRBD2. The V segment lost 3 bases and the J segment 3 bases; nucleotides outside the gene matches: 5. Germline CDR1 SGHNT, CDR2 YENEEA. The CDR3 is 14 amino acids.

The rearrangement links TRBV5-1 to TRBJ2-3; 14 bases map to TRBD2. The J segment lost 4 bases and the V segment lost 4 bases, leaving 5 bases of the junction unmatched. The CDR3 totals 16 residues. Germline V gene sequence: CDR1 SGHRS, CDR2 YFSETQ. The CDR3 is CASSRGLAGEADTQYF. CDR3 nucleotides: TGCGCCAGCAGCAGGGGACTAGCGGGAGAGGCAGATACGCAGTATTTT. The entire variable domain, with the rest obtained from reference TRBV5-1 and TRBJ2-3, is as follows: KAGVTQTPRYLIKTRGQQVTLSCSPISGHRSVSWYQQTPGQGLQFLFEYFSETQRNKGNFPGRFSGRQFSNSRSEMNVSTLELGDSALYLCASSRGLAGEADTQYFGPGTRLTVL.

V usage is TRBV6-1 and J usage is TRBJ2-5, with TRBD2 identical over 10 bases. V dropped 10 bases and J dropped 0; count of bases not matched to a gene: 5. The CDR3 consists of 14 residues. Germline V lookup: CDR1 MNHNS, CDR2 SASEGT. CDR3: CAIPGLANQETQYF. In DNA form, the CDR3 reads TGTGCCATCCCGGGACTAGCGAACCAAGAGACCCAGTACTTC.

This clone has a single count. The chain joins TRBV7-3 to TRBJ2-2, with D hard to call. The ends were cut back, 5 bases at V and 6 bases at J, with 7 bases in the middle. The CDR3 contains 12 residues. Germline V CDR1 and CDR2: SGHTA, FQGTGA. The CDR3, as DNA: TGTGCCAGCAGCATGTCGCCCGGGGAGCTGTTTTTT. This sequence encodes CASSMSPGELFF. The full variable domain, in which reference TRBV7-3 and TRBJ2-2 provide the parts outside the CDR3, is GAGVSQTPSNKVTEKGKYVELRCDPISGHTALYWYRQSLGQGPEFLIYFQGTGAADDSGLPNDRFFAVRPEGSVSTLKIQRTERGDSAVYLCASSMSPGELFFGEGSRLTVL.

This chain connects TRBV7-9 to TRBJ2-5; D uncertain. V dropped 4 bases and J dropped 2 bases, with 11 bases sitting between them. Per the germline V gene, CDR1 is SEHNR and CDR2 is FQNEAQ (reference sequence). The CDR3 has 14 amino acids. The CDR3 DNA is TGTGCCAGCAGCTCGGCGTGGGGACAAGAGACCCAGTACTTC. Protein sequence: CASSSAWGQETQYF.

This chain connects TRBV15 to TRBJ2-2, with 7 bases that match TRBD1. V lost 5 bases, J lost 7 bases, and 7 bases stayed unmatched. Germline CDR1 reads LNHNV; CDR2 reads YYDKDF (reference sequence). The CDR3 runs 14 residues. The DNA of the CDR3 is TGTGCCACCAGCGACGACAGGGCGGGCGGGGAGCTGTTTTTT. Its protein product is CATSDDRAGGELFF.

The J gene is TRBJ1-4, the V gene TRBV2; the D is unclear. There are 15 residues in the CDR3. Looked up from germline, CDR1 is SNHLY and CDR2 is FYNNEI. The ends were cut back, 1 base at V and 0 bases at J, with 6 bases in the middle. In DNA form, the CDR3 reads TGTGCCAGCAGTGAAGGGGTGGCAACTAATGAAAAACTGTTTTTT. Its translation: CASSEGVATNEKLFF. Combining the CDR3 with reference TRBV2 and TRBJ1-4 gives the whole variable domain EPEVTQTPSHQVTQMGQEVILRCVPISNHLYFYWYRQILGQKVEFLVSFYNNEISEKSEIFDDQFSVERPDGSNFTLKIRSTKLEDSAMYFCASSEGVATNEKLFFGSGTQLSVL.

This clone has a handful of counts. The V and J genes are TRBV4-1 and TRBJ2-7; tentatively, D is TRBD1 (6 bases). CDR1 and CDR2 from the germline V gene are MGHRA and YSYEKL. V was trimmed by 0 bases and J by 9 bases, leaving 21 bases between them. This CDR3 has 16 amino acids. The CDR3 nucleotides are TGCGCCAGCAGCCAAGATGAGGTGGTCGGACGAGGGGGGCAGTACTTC. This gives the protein CASSQDEVVGRGGQYF.

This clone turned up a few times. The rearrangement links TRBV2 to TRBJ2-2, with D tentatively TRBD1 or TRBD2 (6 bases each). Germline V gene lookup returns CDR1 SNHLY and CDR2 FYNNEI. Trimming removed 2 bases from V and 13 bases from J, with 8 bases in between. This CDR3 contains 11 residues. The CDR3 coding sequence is TGTGCCAGCAGTGAACGGGGGCGGCTGTTTTTT. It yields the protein CASSERGRLFF.

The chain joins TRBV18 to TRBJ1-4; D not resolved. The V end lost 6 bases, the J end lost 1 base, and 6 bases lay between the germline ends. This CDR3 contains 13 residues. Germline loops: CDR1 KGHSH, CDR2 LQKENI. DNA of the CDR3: TGTGCCAGCTCGGCGGGAACTAATGAAAAACTGTTTTTT. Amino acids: CASSAGTNEKLFF.

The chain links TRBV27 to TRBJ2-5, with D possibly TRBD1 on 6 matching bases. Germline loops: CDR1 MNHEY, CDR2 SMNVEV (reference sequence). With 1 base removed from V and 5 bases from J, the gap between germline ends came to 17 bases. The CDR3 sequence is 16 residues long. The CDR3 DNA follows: TGTGCCAGCAGTTTATTCATGGATGGACAGAGGGAGACCCAGTACTTC. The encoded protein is CASSLFMDGQRETQYF.

CDR3 sequence reads: CASSRGTNEKLFF. CDR3 nucleotide sequence: TGTGCCAGCTCACGGGGAACTAATGAAAAACTGTTTTTT. This chain uses TRBV18 with TRBJ1-4; no reliable D call. CDR3 length: 13 amino acids. Germline assignment: CDR1 KGHSH and CDR2 LQKENI. Trimming left V 4 bases short and J 1 base short, with 4 bases between.

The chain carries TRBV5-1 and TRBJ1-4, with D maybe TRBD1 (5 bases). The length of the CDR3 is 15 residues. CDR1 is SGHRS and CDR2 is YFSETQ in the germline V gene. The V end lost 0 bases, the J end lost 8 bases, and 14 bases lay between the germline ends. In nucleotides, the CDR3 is TGCGCCAGCAGCTTGGGGCAGGGTGCAGAGGAAAAACTGTTTTTT. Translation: CASSLGQGAEEKLFF.

The CDR3 region is CASSLDLIGTGEASYEQYF. Written as DNA, the CDR3 is TGTGCCAGCAGCTTAGATCTGATAGGGACAGGGGAGGCCTCCTACGAGCAGTACTTC. The chain combines TRBV11-2 with TRBJ2-7, with TRBD1 matching 10 bases. The CDR3 sequence is 19 residues long. V was clipped by 0 bases and J by 0 bases; unmatched bases: 11. The germline CDR1 and CDR2 sequences are SGHAT and FQNNGV.

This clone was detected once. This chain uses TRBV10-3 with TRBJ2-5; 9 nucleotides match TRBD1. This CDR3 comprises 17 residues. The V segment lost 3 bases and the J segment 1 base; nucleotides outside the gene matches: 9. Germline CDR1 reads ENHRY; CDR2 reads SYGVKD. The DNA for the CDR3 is TGTGCCATCAGTGATGTGGGACAGGGAAGACCCCAAGAGACCCAGTACTTC. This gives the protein CAISDVGQGRPQETQYF.

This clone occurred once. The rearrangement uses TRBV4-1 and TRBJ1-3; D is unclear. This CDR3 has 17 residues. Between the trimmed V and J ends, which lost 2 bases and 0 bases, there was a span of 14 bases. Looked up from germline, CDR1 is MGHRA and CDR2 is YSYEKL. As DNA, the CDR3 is TGCGCCAGCAGCCAATTCCGAAGGAACAACTCTGGAAACACCATATATTTT. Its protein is CASSQFRRNNSGNTIYF.

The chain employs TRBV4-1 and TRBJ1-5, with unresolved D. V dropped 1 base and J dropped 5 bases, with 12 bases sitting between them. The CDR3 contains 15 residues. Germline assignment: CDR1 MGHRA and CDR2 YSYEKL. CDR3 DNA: TGCGCCAGCAGCCAAGTCGACGCCCAGGATCAGCCCCAGCATTTT. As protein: CASSQVDAQDQPQHF.

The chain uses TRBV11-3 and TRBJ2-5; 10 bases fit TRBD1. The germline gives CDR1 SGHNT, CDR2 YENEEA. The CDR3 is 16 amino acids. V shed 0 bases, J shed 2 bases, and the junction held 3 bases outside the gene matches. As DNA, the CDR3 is TGTGCCAGCAGCTTAGAAGGGACAGGGGTTCAAGAGACCCAGTACTTC. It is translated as CASSLEGTGVQETQYF.

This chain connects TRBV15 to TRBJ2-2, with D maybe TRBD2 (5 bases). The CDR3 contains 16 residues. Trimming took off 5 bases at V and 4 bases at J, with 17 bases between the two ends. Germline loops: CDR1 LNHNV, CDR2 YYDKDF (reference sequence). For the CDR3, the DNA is TGTGCCACCAGCCATAACGCGGACTTACTCACCGGGGAGCTGTTTTTT. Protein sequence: CATSHNADLLTGELFF.

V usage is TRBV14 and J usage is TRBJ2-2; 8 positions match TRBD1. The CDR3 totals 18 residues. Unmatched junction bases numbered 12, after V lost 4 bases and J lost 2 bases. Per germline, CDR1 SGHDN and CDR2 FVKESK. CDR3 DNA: TGTGCCAGCAGCCGGTCCGAGGACAGGGTGCTCAACACCGGGGAGCTGTTTTTT. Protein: CASSRSEDRVLNTGELFF.

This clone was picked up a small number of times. The CDR3, as DNA: TGTGCCTGGAGTGGATCAGGCGGTGAAGCTTTCTTT. Translating gives CAWSGSGGEAFF. V is TRBV30 and J is TRBJ1-1; no clear D gene. CDR3 size: 12 residues. V was clipped by 1 base and J by 7 bases, with 10 bases between them. Germline V gene sequence: CDR1 GTSNPN, CDR2 SVGIG (reference sequence).

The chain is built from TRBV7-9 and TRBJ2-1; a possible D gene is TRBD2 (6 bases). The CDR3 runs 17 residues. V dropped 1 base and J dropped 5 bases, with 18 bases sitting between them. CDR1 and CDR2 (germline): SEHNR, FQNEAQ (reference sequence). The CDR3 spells CASSLGGSGLEDNEQFF. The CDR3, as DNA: TGTGCCAGCAGCTTAGGGGGGTCGGGACTGGAAGACAATGAGCAGTTCTTC.

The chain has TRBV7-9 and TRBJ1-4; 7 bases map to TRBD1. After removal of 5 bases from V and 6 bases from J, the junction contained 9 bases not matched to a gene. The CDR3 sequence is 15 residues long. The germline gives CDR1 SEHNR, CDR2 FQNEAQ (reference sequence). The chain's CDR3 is CASSPYRGEDEKLFF. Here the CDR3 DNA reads TGTGCCAGCAGCCCATACAGGGGTGAGGATGAAAAACTGTTTTTT.

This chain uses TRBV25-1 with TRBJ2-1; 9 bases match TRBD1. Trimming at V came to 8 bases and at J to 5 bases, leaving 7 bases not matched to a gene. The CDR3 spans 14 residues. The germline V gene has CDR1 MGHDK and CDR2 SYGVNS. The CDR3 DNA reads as TGTGCCAGCGAAAGACAGGGGGGCAACAATGAGCAGTTCTTC. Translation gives CASERQGGNNEQFF.

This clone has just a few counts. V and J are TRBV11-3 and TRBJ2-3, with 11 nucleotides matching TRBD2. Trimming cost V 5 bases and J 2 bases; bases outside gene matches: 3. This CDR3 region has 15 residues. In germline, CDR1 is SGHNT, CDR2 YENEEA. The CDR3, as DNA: TGTGCCAGCAGCGTGGGACTAGCGGACACAGATACGCAGTATTTT. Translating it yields CASSVGLADTDTQYF.

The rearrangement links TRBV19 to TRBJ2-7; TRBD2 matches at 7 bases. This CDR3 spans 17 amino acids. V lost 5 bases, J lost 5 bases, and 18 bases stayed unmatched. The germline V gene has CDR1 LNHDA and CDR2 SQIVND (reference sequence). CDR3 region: CASSPSRSGAAINEQYF. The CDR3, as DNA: TGTGCCAGTAGTCCGAGTCGAAGCGGGGCGGCAATCAACGAGCAGTACTTC.